The 10 T cell receptor beta chains below were found in one sample sequenced in a study of cytomegalovirus exposure and HLA in healthy donors. Only in-frame clones appear in the TCRdb table, and some are missing; sequencing was by immunoSEQ multiplex PCR. The sample includes 100,000 to 120,000 clones, almost 96% seen only once; the top ten take 0.67%. Material for sequencing was PBMCs. Every receptor here comes from a young woman in good health and CMV-seronegative.

CDR3 residues: CASQPTESWEQYF. The DNA for the CDR3 is TGCGCCAGCCAACCCACAGAGTCATGGGAGCAGTACTTC. This chain links TRBV5-1 with TRBJ2-5; a possible D gene is TRBD2 (5 bases). V dropped 7 bases and J dropped 11 bases, with 21 bases sitting between them. CDR3 length: 13 amino acids. Germline V gene data show CDR1 as SGHRS and CDR2 as YFSETQ.

The chain uses TRBV7-3 and TRBJ1-6, with 7 bases matching TRBD1. There are 14 residues in the CDR3. Germline CDR1 is SGHTA and CDR2 is FQGTGA. Trimming cost V 3 bases and J 5 bases; bases outside gene matches: 1. In DNA, the CDR3 is TGTGCCAGCAGCTTGACAGGGCATAATTCACCCCTCCACTTT. This sequence encodes CASSLTGHNSPLHF.

This clone was recorded only once. V usage is TRBV11-3 and J usage is TRBJ2-5, with D hard to call. In germline, CDR1 is SGHNT, CDR2 YENEEA. V gave up 4 bases and J gave up 2 bases, with 8 bases separating them. CDR3 size: 13 residues. This CDR3 reads CASSSSEQETQYF. Written as DNA, the CDR3 is TGTGCCAGCAGCTCCAGCGAGCAAGAGACCCAGTACTTC. Combining the CDR3 with reference TRBV11-3 and TRBJ2-5 gives the whole variable domain EAGVVQSPRYKIIEKKQPVAFWCNPISGHNTLYWYLQNLGQGPELLIRYENEEAVDDSQLPKDRFSAERLKGVDSTLKIQPAELGDSAVYLCASSSSEQETQYFGPGTRLLVL.

The gene calls are TRBV9 and TRBJ2-7; D might be TRBD1 (7 bases). In germline, CDR1 is SGDLS, CDR2 YYNGEE. V was pared by 2 bases and J by 2 bases, with 17 bases between. This CDR3 spans 16 amino acids. In DNA form, the CDR3 reads TGTGCCAGCAGCGTTACGGGGGCGACAGGGACCTACGAGCAGTACTTC. Translation: CASSVTGATGTYEQYF.

The chain couples TRBV5-1 to TRBJ2-7; the D gene is possibly TRBD2 (6 bases). Per the germline V gene, CDR1 is SGHRS and CDR2 is YFSETQ. The CDR3 spans 14 residues. Between the trimmed V and J ends, which lost 5 bases and 3 bases, there was a span of 15 bases. In DNA, the CDR3 is TGCGCCAGCAGTCGGACTACGAACTACTACGAGCAGTACTTC. The encoded protein is CASSRTTNYYEQYF.

V usage is TRBV9 and J usage is TRBJ2-1; TRBD1 matches 7 bases. CDR3 length: 15 amino acids. The J segment lost 1 base and the V segment lost 4 bases, leaving 5 bases of the junction unmatched. Germline V gives CDR1 SGDLS, CDR2 YYNGEE. The CDR3 region has the DNA TGTGCCAGCAGCCCCGGGACAGCATCCTACAATGAGCAGTTCTTC. Its translation: CASSPGTASYNEQFF.

The chain joins TRBV7-2 to TRBJ2-1; 11 positions match TRBD2. CDR1 and CDR2 from the germline V gene are SGHTA and FQGNSA. This CDR3 has 15 amino acids. V was clipped by 5 bases and J by 3 bases; unmatched bases: 3. In DNA, the CDR3 is TGTGCCAGCAGCCTGGGACTAGCGGTCTACAATGAGCAGTTCTTC. This gives the protein CASSLGLAVYNEQFF.

This clone occurred once. V usage is TRBV29-1 and J usage is TRBJ2-3; 8 nucleotides line up with TRBD2. The J segment lost 0 bases and the V segment lost 4 bases, leaving 12 bases of the junction unmatched. Germline-derived CDR1 and CDR2 are SQVTM and ANQGSEA. The CDR3 has 17 residues. This CDR3 is CSVAGTSVRGSTDTQYF. CDR3 sequence (DNA): TGCAGCGTTGCCGGGACTAGTGTAAGGGGTAGCACAGATACGCAGTATTTT.

CDR3 sequence: CASSISGRALTYEQYF. The CDR3 DNA is TGTGCCAGTAGTATCAGTGGCAGGGCCTTAACCTACGAGCAGTACTTC. J is TRBJ2-7 and V is TRBV19, with D perhaps TRBD1 (5 bases). Germline V gene sequence: CDR1 LNHDA, CDR2 SQIVND (reference sequence). The ends were cut back, 3 bases at V and 2 bases at J, with 17 bases in the middle. CDR3 length: 16 residues.

This rearrangement joins TRBV4-1 to TRBJ1-1; no clear D gene. The ends were cut back, 0 bases at V and 0 bases at J, with 5 bases in the middle. Germline-derived CDR1 and CDR2 are MGHRA and YSYEKL. This CDR3 comprises 14 residues. Written as DNA, the CDR3 is TGCGCCAGCAGCCAAGACAGGTTGAACACTGAAGCTTTCTTT. Protein product: CASSQDRLNTEAFF.